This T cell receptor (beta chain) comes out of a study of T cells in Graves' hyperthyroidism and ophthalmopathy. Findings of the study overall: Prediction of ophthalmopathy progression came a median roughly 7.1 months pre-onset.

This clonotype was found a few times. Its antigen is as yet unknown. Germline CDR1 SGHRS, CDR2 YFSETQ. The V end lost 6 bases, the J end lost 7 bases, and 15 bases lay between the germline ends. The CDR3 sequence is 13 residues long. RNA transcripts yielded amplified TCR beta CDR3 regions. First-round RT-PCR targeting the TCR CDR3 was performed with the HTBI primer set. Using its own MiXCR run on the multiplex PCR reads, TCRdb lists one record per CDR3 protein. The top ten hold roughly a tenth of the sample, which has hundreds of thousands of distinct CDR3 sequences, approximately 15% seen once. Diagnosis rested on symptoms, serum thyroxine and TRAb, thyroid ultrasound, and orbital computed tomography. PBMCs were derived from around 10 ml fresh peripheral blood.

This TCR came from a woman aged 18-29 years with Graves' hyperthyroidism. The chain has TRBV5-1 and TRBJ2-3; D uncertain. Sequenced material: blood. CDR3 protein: CASIGRNENTQYF. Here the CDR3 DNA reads TGCGCCAGCATCGGGCGAAACGAGAATACGCAGTATTTT.